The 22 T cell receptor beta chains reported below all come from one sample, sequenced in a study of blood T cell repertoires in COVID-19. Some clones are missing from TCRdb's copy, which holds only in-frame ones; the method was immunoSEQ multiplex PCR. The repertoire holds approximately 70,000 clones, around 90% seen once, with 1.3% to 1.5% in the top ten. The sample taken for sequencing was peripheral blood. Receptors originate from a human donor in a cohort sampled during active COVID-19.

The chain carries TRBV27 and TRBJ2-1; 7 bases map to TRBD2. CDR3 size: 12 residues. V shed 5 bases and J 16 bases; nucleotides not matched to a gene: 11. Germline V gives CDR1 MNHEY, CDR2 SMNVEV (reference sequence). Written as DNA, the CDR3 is TGTGCCAGCAGTCCGAGGGACTACCGCTTATTCTTC. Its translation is CASSPRDYRLFF.

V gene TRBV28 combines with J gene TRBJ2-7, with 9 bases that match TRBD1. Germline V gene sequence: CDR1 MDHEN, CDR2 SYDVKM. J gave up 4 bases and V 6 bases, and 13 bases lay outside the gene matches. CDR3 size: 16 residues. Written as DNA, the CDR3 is TGTGCCAGCAGCAGTACCCGGGACAGGGCCGGGTACGAGCAGTACTTC. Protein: CASSSTRDRAGYEQYF.

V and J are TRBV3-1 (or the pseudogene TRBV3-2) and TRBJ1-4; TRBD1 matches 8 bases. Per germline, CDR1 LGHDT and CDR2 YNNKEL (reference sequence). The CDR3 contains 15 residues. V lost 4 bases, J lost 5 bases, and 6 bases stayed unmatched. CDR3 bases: TGTGCCAGCAGCCGAGGACAGGGTATCAATGAAAAACTGTTTTTT. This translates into CASSRGQGINEKLFF.

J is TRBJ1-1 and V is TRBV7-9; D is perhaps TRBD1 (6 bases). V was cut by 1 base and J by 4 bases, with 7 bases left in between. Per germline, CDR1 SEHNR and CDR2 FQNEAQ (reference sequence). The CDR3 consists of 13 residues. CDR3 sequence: CASSLVQGTEAFF. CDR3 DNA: TGTGCCAGCAGCTTAGTACAGGGCACTGAAGCTTTCTTT.

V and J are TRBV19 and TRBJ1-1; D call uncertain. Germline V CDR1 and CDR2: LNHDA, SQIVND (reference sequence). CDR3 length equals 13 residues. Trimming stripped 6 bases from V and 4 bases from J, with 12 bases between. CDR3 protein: CASRDGRITEAFF. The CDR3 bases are TGTGCCAGTAGGGACGGGAGGATCACTGAAGCTTTCTTT.

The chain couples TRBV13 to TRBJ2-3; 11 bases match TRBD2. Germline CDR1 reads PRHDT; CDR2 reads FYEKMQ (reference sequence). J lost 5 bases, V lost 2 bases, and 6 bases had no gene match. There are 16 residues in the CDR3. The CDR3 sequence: CASSLRGSGREDTQYF. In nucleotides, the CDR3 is TGTGCCAGCAGCTTACGGGGTAGCGGGAGGGAAGATACGCAGTATTTT.

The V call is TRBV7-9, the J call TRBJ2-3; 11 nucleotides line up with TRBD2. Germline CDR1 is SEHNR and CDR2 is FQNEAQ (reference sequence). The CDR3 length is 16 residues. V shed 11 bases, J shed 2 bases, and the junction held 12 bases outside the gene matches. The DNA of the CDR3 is TGTGCCGGGTCCGCCAGGACTAGCGGGCCCACAGATACGCAGTATTTT. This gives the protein CAGSARTSGPTDTQYF. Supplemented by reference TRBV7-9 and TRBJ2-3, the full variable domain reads DTGVSQNPRHKITKRGQNVTFRCDPISEHNRLYWYRQTLGQGPEFLTYFQNEAQLEKSRLLSDRFSAERPKGSFSTLEIQRTEQGDSAMYLCAGSARTSGPTDTQYFGPGTRLTVL.

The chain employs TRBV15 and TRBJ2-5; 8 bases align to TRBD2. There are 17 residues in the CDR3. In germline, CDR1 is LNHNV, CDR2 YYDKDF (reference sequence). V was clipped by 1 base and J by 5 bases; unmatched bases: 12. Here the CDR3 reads CATSRARSGGTQETQYF. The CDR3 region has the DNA TGTGCCACCAGCAGAGCTAGGTCGGGGGGGACACAGGAGACCCAGTACTTC.

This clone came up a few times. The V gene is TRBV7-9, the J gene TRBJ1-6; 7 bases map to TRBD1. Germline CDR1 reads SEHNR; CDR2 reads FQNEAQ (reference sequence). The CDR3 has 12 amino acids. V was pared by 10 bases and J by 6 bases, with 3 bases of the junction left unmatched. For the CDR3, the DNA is TGTGCCACTGGGACAGTTAATTCACCCCTCCACTTT. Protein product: CATGTVNSPLHF.

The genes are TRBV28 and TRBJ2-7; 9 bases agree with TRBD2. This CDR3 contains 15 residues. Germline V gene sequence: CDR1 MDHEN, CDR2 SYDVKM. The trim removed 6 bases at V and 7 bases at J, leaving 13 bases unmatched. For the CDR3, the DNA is TGTGCCAGCAGAGATCTAGCGGGATATACTCGGGAGCAGTACTTC. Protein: CASRDLAGYTREQYF.

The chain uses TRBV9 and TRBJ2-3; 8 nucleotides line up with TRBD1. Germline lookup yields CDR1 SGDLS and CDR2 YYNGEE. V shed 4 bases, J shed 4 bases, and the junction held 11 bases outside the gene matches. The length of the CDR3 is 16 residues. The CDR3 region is CASSTMWTGTADTQYF. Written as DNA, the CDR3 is TGTGCCAGCAGCACAATGTGGACAGGGACGGCAGATACGCAGTATTTT. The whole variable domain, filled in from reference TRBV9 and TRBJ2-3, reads DSGVTQTPKHLITATGQRVTLRCSPRSGDLSVYWYQQSLDQGLQFLIQYYNGEERAKGNILERFSAQQFPDLHSELNLSSLELGDSALYFCASSTMWTGTADTQYFGPGTRLTVL.

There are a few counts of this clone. In DNA form, the CDR3 reads TGTGCCAGTAGTATGGGGGAGGGGCCTCACAATGAGCAGTTCTTC. Translated: CASSMGEGPHNEQFF. The chain has TRBV19 and TRBJ2-1, with TRBD2 matching 7 bases. The length of the CDR3 is 15 residues. CDR1 and CDR2 (germline): LNHDA, SQIVND (reference sequence). Trimming took 3 bases from V and 5 from J; bases not matched to a gene: 7.

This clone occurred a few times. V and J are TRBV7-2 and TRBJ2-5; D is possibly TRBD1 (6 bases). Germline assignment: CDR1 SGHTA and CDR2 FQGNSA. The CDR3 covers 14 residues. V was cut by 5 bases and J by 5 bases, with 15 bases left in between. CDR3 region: CASSEQTGRETQYF. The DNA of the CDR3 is TGTGCCAGCAGCGAACAAACAGGGCGGGAGACCCAGTACTTC.

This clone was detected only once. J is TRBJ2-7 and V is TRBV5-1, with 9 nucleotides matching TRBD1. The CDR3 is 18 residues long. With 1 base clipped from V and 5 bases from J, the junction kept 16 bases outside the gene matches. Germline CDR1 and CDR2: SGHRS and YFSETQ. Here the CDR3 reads CASSLSGTGPRKMHEQYF. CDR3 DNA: TGCGCCAGCAGCTTGAGTGGGACAGGGCCCCGGAAGATGCACGAGCAGTACTTC.

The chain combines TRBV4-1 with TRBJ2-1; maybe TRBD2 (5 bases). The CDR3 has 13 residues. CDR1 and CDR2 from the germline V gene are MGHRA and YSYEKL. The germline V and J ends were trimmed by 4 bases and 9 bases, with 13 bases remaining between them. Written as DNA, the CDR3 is TGCGCCAGCAGCCCCATCAGTGGAGGTGAGCAGTTCTTC. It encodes CASSPISGGEQFF.

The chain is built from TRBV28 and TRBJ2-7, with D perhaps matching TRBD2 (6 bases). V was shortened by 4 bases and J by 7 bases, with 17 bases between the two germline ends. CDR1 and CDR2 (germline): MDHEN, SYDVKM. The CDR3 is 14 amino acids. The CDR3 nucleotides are TGTGCCAGCAGTTCTACGGGACTTCCCTGGGAGCAGTACTTC. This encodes CASSSTGLPWEQYF.

This chain's CDR3 is CASNSQGFYNEQFF. CDR3 DNA: TGTGCCAGCAACAGCCAGGGATTCTACAATGAGCAGTTCTTC. V gene TRBV6-5 combines with J gene TRBJ2-1; possibly TRBD1 for D (5 bases). Germline lookup yields CDR1 MNHEY and CDR2 SVGAGI. With 7 bases removed from V and 3 bases from J, the gap between germline ends came to 13 bases. This CDR3 spans 14 amino acids.

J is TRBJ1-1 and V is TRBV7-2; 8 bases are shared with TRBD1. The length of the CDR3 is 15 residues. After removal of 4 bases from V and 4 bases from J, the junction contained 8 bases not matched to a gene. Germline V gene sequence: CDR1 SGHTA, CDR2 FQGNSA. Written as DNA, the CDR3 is TGTGCCAGCAGCTGGACAGGGCCGGGGGGCACTGAAGCTTTCTTT. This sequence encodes CASSWTGPGGTEAFF.

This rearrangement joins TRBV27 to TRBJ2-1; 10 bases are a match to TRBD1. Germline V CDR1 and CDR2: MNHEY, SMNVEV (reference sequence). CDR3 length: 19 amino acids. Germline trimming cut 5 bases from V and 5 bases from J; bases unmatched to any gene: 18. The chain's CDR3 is CASSLRIWGQGILNNEQFF. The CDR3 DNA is TGTGCCAGCAGTCTACGCATTTGGGGACAGGGGATTTTGAACAATGAGCAGTTCTTC.

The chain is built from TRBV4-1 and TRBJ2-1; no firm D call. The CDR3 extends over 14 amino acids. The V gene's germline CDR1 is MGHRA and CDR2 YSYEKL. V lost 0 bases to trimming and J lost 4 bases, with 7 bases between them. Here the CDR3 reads CASSQDLLYNEQFF. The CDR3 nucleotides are TGCGCCAGCAGCCAAGATCTATTGTACAATGAGCAGTTCTTC.

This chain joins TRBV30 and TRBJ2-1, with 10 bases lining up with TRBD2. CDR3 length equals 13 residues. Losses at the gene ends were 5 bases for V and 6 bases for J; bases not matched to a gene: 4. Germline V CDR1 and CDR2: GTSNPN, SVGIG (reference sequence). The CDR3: CAWEREGLNEQFF. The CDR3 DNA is TGTGCCTGGGAGCGGGAGGGCCTCAATGAGCAGTTCTTC.

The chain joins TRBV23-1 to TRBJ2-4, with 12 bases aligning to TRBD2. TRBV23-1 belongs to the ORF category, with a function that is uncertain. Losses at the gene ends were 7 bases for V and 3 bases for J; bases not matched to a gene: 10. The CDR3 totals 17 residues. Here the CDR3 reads CASTTVGLAGCKNIQYF. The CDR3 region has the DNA TGCGCCAGCACCACAGTTGGACTAGCGGGGTGCAAAAACATTCAGTACTTC.